Shown below are 9 T cell receptor beta chains from a single sample sequenced in a study of cytomegalovirus exposure and HLA in healthy donors. The protocol was immunoSEQ multiplex PCR, while the TCRdb copy is restricted to in-frame clones and leaves out a portion. The sample has roughly 52,000 clones, about 88% seen once; the top ten hold about 6.7%. The specimen sequenced was PBMCs. The receptor set was obtained from a woman between 25 and 40 years old in good health and CMV-seronegative.

The chain carries TRBV25-1 and TRBJ1-2; D is ambiguous. Trimming removed 2 bases from V and 5 bases from J, with 9 bases in between. CDR3 length: 13 residues. Per germline, CDR1 MGHDK and CDR2 SYGVNS. CDR3 protein: CASSEAGVYGYTF. DNA of the CDR3: TGTGCCAGCAGTGAAGCTGGAGTTTATGGCTACACCTTC.

The rearrangement joins TRBV28 to TRBJ2-7; 7 bases agree with TRBD2. V was clipped by 4 bases and J by 5 bases; unmatched bases: 11. The CDR3 has 15 amino acids. Germline CDR1 and CDR2: MDHEN and SYDVKM. The CDR3 DNA reads as TGTGCCAGCAGTTCCCCCAAGCGGGGCACGGACGAGCAGTACTTC. Translation gives CASSSPKRGTDEQYF. Using reference TRBV28 and TRBJ2-7 for the parts outside the CDR3, the full variable domain is DVKVTQSSRYLVKRTGEKVFLECVQDMDHENMFWYRQDPGLGLRLIYFSYDVKMKEKGDIPEGYSVSREKKERFSLILESASTNQTSMYLCASSSPKRGTDEQYFGPGTRLTVT.

This clone was counted ten times or more. V usage is TRBV28 and J usage is TRBJ1-2; no reliable D call. Trimming took off 5 bases at V and 4 bases at J, with 8 bases between the two ends. There are 12 residues in the CDR3. Germline CDR1 is MDHEN and CDR2 is SYDVKM. CDR3 nucleotides: TGTGCCAGCAGTCCTAGCCCCTATGGCTACACCTTC. Translation: CASSPSPYGYTF.

This chain links TRBV6-6 with TRBJ2-5; TRBD2 might be the D (5 bases). The V end lost 0 bases, the J end lost 10 bases, and 12 bases lay between the germline ends. This CDR3 is built from 13 residues. Germline CDR1 and CDR2: MNHNY and SVGAGI (reference sequence). The CDR3 reads CASSYSERVDQYF. The CDR3 bases are TGTGCCAGCAGTTACTCGGAGAGGGTGGACCAGTACTTC.

The rearrangement joins TRBV11-1 to TRBJ2-7; 13 bases fit TRBD2. The CDR3 covers 14 residues. V gave up 4 bases and J gave up 6 bases; unmatched junction bases: 3. Germline V gene sequence: CDR1 SGHAT, CDR2 FQDESV (reference sequence). CDR3 residues: CASSSGLAGVEQYF. CDR3 nucleotide sequence: TGTGCCAGCAGCTCCGGACTAGCGGGAGTCGAGCAGTACTTC.

This chain links TRBV19 with TRBJ1-2, with D unresolved. In germline, CDR1 is LNHDA, CDR2 SQIVND (reference sequence). The CDR3 totals 13 residues. V dropped 3 bases and J dropped 6 bases, with 11 bases sitting between them. The CDR3 DNA follows: TGTGCCAGTAGTATTAGCCTTGGTGATGGCTACACCTTC. It is translated as CASSISLGDGYTF. Supplemented by reference TRBV19 and TRBJ1-2, the full variable domain reads DGGITQSPKYLFRKEGQNVTLSCEQNLNHDAMYWYRQDPGQGLRLIYYSQIVNDFQKGDIAEGYSVSREKKESFPLTVTSAQKNPTAFYLCASSISLGDGYTFGSGTRLTVV.

This chain links TRBV7-2 with TRBJ2-7; D remains ambiguous. CDR1 SGHTA and CDR2 FQGNSA come from the germline V gene. With 4 bases removed from V and 2 bases from J, the gap between germline ends came to 24 bases. The CDR3 has 18 amino acids. The CDR3 nucleotides are TGTGCCAGCAGCTACCTAAGGCCCAGCGCCGTCAGAGCCTACGAGCAGTACTTC. This translates into CASSYLRPSAVRAYEQYF.

The chain carries TRBV5-1 and TRBJ2-7; TRBD1 is a possible D gene (6 bases). The CDR3 runs 14 residues. Trimming took 3 bases from V and 4 from J, leaving 14 bases between them. Germline values: CDR1 SGHRS, CDR2 YFSETQ. The CDR3 coding sequence is TGCGCCAGCAGCTCAGGGGCCTCGAATTACGAGCAGTACTTC. This gives the protein CASSSGASNYEQYF.

This rearrangement joins TRBV28 to TRBJ1-5; TRBD1 agrees at 7 bases. CDR3 length: 14 residues. The germline CDR1 and CDR2 sequences are MDHEN and SYDVKM. V was clipped by 5 bases and J by 4 bases; unmatched bases: 5. CDR3 in amino acids: CASSESGGNQPQHF. The DNA for the CDR3 is TGTGCCAGCAGTGAGTCAGGGGGAAATCAGCCCCAGCATTTT. Full variable domain (remainder filled in from reference TRBV28 and TRBJ1-5): DVKVTQSSRYLVKRTGEKVFLECVQDMDHENMFWYRQDPGLGLRLIYFSYDVKMKEKGDIPEGYSVSREKKERFSLILESASTNQTSMYLCASSESGGNQPQHFGDGTRLSIL.